This T cell receptor beta chain was sequenced during a study of OX40 agonist ivuxolimab in advanced cancers. At the level of the study: Partial responses were seen in three patients, one with hepatocellular carcinoma and two with cutaneous melanoma.

The table came from immunoSEQ multiplex PCR; TCRdb's copy has only in-frame clones and leaves some out. This table holds 20,000 to 25,000 clones, 81% found once. Study outcomes and limitations: People who partly responded at 0.1-3.0 mg/kg had some of the least clonal expansion seen.

V was clipped by 2 bases and J by 0 bases; unmatched bases: 5. CDR1 and CDR2 from the germline V gene are SGHVS and FQNEAQ. The CDR3 contains 16 residues. In the case of this clone: The antigen is undetermined.

This chain uses TRBV7-8 with TRBJ2-7; 9 bases line up with TRBD1. The sequence was collected from an adult with an advanced solid tumor such as melanoma, head and neck, liver or kidney cancer. The sequences come from CD4+ or CD8+ T cells sorted from blood, collected in a trial of the OX40 agonist ivuxolimab. The CDR3 is CASSLRSDRGSYEQYF. CDR3 DNA sequence: TGTGCCAGCAGCTTACGCTCGGACAGGGGCTCCTACGAGCAGTACTTC.